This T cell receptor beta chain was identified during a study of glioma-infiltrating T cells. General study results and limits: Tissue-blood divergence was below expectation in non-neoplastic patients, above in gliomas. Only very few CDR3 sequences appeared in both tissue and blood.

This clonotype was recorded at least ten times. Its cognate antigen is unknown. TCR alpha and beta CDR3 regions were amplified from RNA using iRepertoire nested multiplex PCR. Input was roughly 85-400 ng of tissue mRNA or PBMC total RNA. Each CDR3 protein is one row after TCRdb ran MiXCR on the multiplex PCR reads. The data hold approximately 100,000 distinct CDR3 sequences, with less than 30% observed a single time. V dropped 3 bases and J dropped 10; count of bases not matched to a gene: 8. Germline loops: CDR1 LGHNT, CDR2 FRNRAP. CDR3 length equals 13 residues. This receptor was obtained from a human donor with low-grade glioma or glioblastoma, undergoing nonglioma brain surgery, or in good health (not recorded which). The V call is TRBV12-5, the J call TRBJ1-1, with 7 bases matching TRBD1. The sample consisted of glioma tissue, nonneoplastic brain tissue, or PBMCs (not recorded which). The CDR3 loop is CASGFMQGDSAFF. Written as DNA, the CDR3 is TGTGCTAGTGGTTTCATGCAGGGGGACTCAGCTTTCTTT.